Below are 21 T cell receptor beta chains sequenced from a single sample in a study of shared clonotypes between healthy human individuals. Sequencing was performed with immunoSEQ multiplex PCR; in TCRdb, only in-frame clones are kept and a portion is missing. This table holds over a million clones, around 74% found once. Source material: memory CD4+ T cells sorted from blood. Subset noted: CD45RA-negative fraction. These receptors all stem from a man aged 18 to 30 in good health.

This clone was observed a single time. The chain is built from TRBV5-8 and TRBJ2-5; D not resolved. The CDR3 sequence is 14 residues long. The germline V gene encodes CDR1 SGHTS and CDR2 YDEGEE. The germline V and J ends were trimmed by 1 base and 1 base, with 8 bases remaining between them. The CDR3 DNA reads as TGTGCCAGCAGCTTGAGACGGACCCAAGAGACCCAGTACTTC. It codes for CASSLRRTQETQYF.

The gene calls are TRBV30 and TRBJ1-2; the D is unclear. Germline V lookup: CDR1 GTSNPN, CDR2 SVGIG (reference sequence). Trimming left V 1 base short and J 8 bases short, with 17 bases between. The CDR3 has 14 amino acids. As DNA, the CDR3 is TGTGCCTGGAGTGCCCAGGATGCATCGGGGGGCTACACCTTC. This codes for CAWSAQDASGGYTF. The full variable domain, completed using reference TRBV30 and TRBJ1-2, is SQTIHQWPATLVQPVGSPLSLECTVEGTSNPNLYWYRQAAGRGLQLLFYSVGIGQISSEVPQNLSASRPQDRQFILSSKKLLLSDSGFYLCAWSAQDASGGYTFGSGTRLTVV.

This chain connects TRBV30 to TRBJ1-1, with 7 bases fitting TRBD1. CDR3 size: 13 residues. V dropped 5 bases and J dropped 2; count of bases not matched to a gene: 5. Per the germline V gene, CDR1 is GTSNPN and CDR2 is SVGIG (reference sequence). Here the CDR3 DNA reads TGTGCCTGGGACAGGGAGAGAAACACTGAAGCTTTCTTT. This encodes CAWDRERNTEAFF.

This chain links TRBV5-1 with TRBJ2-1; TRBD1 aligns across 9 bases. Germline lookup yields CDR1 SGHRS and CDR2 YFSETQ. The CDR3 extends over 16 amino acids. The J segment lost 6 bases and the V segment lost 0 bases, leaving 7 bases of the junction unmatched. CDR3 protein: CASSLEGGTGSNEQFF. CDR3 bases: TGCGCCAGCAGCTTGGAGGGCGGGACAGGGTCCAATGAGCAGTTCTTC.

This clone was picked up many times. J is TRBJ2-7 and V is TRBV5-1; D call uncertain. This CDR3 contains 11 residues. Germline V gene sequence: CDR1 SGHRS, CDR2 YFSETQ. V was cut by 5 bases and J by 2 bases, with 5 bases left in between. CDR3 sequence (DNA): TGCGCCAGCAGGGGTACCTACGAGCAGTACTTC. Translating gives CASRGTYEQYF.

V is TRBV5-4 and J is TRBJ2-5; maybe TRBD2 (6 bases). This CDR3 is built from 14 residues. Germline loops: CDR1 SGHNT, CDR2 YYREEE (reference sequence). The V end was cut by 4 bases, the J end by 5 bases, with 15 bases between. CDR3 in DNA: TGTGCCAGCAGCGCGGGACCTTTTGAGGAGACCCAGTACTTC. This encodes CASSAGPFEETQYF.

The CDR3 region has the DNA TGTGCCAGCTCACCATCCCGGCCCCTAGCGGGAGGAGGCACAGATACGCAGTATTTT. It codes for CASSPSRPLAGGGTDTQYF. This rearrangement joins TRBV18 to TRBJ2-3, with 11 bases lining up with TRBD2. There are 19 residues in the CDR3. V lost 2 bases, J lost 1 base, and 11 bases stayed unmatched. The germline V gene encodes CDR1 KGHSH and CDR2 LQKENI. Filled out from reference TRBV18 and TRBJ2-3, the complete variable domain reads NAGVMQNPRHLVRRRGQEARLRCSPMKGHSHVYWYRQLPEEGLKFMVYLQKENIIDESGMPKERFSAEFPKEGPSILRIQQVVRGDSAAYFCASSPSRPLAGGGTDTQYFGPGTRLTVL.

This clone was counted only a few times. The same CDR3 is also encoded by other DNA sequences in this sample. The rearrangement joins TRBV6-1 to TRBJ2-7, with D perhaps given as TRBD1 or TRBD2 (5 bases each). Germline CDR1 reads MNHNS; CDR2 reads SASEGT. The CDR3 is 13 residues long. V lost 6 bases to trimming and J lost 3 bases, with 12 bases between them. For the CDR3, the DNA is TGTGCCAGCAGGGGAGACAGACTCTACGAGCAGTACTTC. It is translated as CASRGDRLYEQYF.

In its sample, this clone was seen a few times. The CDR3 protein is CASSLQGAGETQYF. CDR3 nucleotides: TGTGCCAGCAGCTTACAGGGGGCGGGGGAGACCCAGTACTTC. The J gene is TRBJ2-5, the V gene TRBV7-2; 8 bases fit TRBD1. The germline CDR1 and CDR2 sequences are SGHTA and FQGNSA. V lost 2 bases to trimming and J lost 5 bases; unmatched junction nucleotides: 4. This CDR3 spans 14 amino acids.

This clone was detected only once. This chain uses TRBV30 with TRBJ1-3; D might be TRBD1 (5 bases). CDR3 length: 12 amino acids. The V gene's germline CDR1 is GTSNPN and CDR2 SVGIG (reference sequence). Trimming shortened V by 0 bases and J by 9 bases, and 9 bases separated the two germline ends. The CDR3 protein is CAWSVGGGTIYF. CDR3 bases: TGTGCCTGGAGTGTAGGCGGGGGCACCATATATTTT.

The J gene is TRBJ1-2, the V gene TRBV29-1; TRBD1 matches 10 bases. V lost 4 bases and J lost 5; bases outside the gene matches: 4. The CDR3 contains 13 residues. CDR1 SQVTM and CDR2 ANQGSEA come from the germline V gene. CDR3 region: CSVADRGIYGYTF. The DNA for the CDR3 is TGCAGCGTTGCGGACAGGGGGATATATGGCTACACCTTC.

This clone was recorded only once. This sequence joins TRBV9 and TRBJ1-3, with a possible D match to TRBD1 (6 bases). CDR1 is SGDLS, CDR2 YYNGEE, per germline. The V gene lost 0 bases and the J gene lost 1 base, with 14 bases spanning the gap. The CDR3 has 17 amino acids. The DNA of the CDR3 is TGTGCCAGCAGCGTAGCCCCCTCAGGGGTTTCTGGAAACACCATATATTTT. Translation gives CASSVAPSGVSGNTIYF.

The V and J genes are TRBV4-3 and TRBJ2-6, with 10 bases that match TRBD1. The CDR3 length is 20 residues. Germline lookup yields CDR1 LGHNA and CDR2 YSLEER. After removal of 1 base from V and 0 bases from J, the junction contained 9 bases not matched to a gene. The CDR3 region is CASSQGVIRDRGSGANVLTF. The CDR3 nucleotides read TGCGCCAGCAGCCAAGGGGTTATTAGGGACAGGGGCTCTGGGGCCAACGTCCTGACTTTC.

The chain has TRBV7-9 and TRBJ2-3; TRBD2 matches at 9 bases. Germline assignment: CDR1 SEHNR and CDR2 FQNEAQ (reference sequence). V lost 7 bases and J lost 4; bases outside the gene matches: 12. The CDR3 length is 16 residues. CDR3 DNA: TGTGCCAGCAATTCCGGGGCTAGCGGGATAGCAGATACGCAGTATTTT. Encoded protein: CASNSGASGIADTQYF.

This clone is a singleton in its sample. The chain couples TRBV5-1 to TRBJ2-6; possible D gene TRBD2, 6 bases. Trimming shortened V by 4 bases and J by 0 bases, and 11 bases separated the two germline ends. The CDR3 runs to 16 residues. CDR1 and CDR2 (germline): SGHRS, YFSETQ. For the CDR3, the DNA is TGCGCCAGCAGCCCCGGGAGCCCCTCTGGGGCCAACGTCCTGACTTTC. It codes for CASSPGSPSGANVLTF.

The sample holds a few counts of this clone. The rearrangement links TRBV4-2 to TRBJ2-7; perhaps TRBD1 as D (5 bases). CDR1 and CDR2 (germline): LGHNA, YNFKEQ. The CDR3 runs 13 residues. The germline V and J ends were trimmed by 2 bases and 3 bases, with 8 bases remaining between them. The chain's CDR3 is CASSQTQGYEQYF. The CDR3 coding sequence is TGTGCCAGCAGCCAAACCCAGGGCTACGAGCAGTACTTC.

This sequence joins TRBV28 and TRBJ2-7, with a tentative D call TRBD1 (5 bases). Trimming took 5 bases from V and 0 from J, leaving 14 bases between them. Germline V gene sequence: CDR1 MDHEN, CDR2 SYDVKM. The CDR3 extends over 15 amino acids. CDR3 loop: CASSGAGFVSYEQYF. The CDR3, as DNA: TGTGCCAGCAGTGGGGCAGGGTTCGTCTCCTACGAGCAGTACTTC.

In its sample, this clone was seen a few times. Other nucleotide sequences from this sample produce the same CDR3. The V call is TRBV18, the J call TRBJ1-5, with D hard to call. Trimming removed 3 bases from V and 7 bases from J, with 10 bases in between. CDR3 size: 13 residues. Germline CDR1 KGHSH, CDR2 LQKENI. CDR3 DNA: TGTGCCAGCTCACCCGGGGTTCGACAGCCCCAGCATTTT. Translating it yields CASSPGVRQPQHF. The full variable domain, its missing parts supplied by reference TRBV18 and TRBJ1-5, is NAGVMQNPRHLVRRRGQEARLRCSPMKGHSHVYWYRQLPEEGLKFMVYLQKENIIDESGMPKERFSAEFPKEGPSILRIQQVVRGDSAAYFCASSPGVRQPQHFGDGTRLSIL.

Written as DNA, the CDR3 is TGTGCCAGCAGCTTAGTACTAGCGGGAGGGCCGGGCCAAGAGACCCAGTACTTC. This translates into CASSLVLAGGPGQETQYF. The chain employs TRBV11-2 and TRBJ2-5; TRBD2 matches 13 bases. Germline loops: CDR1 SGHAT, CDR2 FQNNGV. J gave up 1 base and V 1 base, and 6 bases lay outside the gene matches. This CDR3 has 18 residues.

A word on this clone: The sample holds other DNA sequences that translate to the same CDR3. The chain carries TRBV19 and TRBJ2-3, with TRBD2 matching 8 bases. V lost 9 bases to trimming and J lost 6 bases; unmatched junction nucleotides: 8. The germline V gene has CDR1 LNHDA and CDR2 SQIVND (reference sequence). CDR3 length: 13 amino acids. CDR3 bases: TGTGCCAGCTCAATAGCGGGGACGGATACGCAGTATTTT. Translation: CASSIAGTDTQYF. The variable domain in full, with the rest retrieved from reference TRBV19 and TRBJ2-3, is DGGITQSPKYLFRKEGQNVTLSCEQNLNHDAMYWYRQDPGQGLRLIYYSQIVNDFQKGDIAEGYSVSREKKESFPLTVTSAQKNPTAFYLCASSIAGTDTQYFGPGTRLTVL.

This CDR3 is CASSAPGTSSSYEQYF. CDR3 nucleotides: TGTGCCAGCAGCGCCCCCGGGACGAGTTCCTCCTACGAGCAGTACTTC. The rearrangement uses TRBV7-9 and TRBJ2-7; possibly TRBD1 or TRBD2 for D (5 bases each). The CDR3 has 16 residues. Trimming removed 5 bases from V and 0 bases from J, with 17 bases in between. Germline V gene lookup returns CDR1 SEHNR and CDR2 FQNEAQ (reference sequence). The entire variable domain, with the rest obtained from reference TRBV7-9 and TRBJ2-7, is as follows: DTGVSQNPRHKITKRGQNVTFRCDPISEHNRLYWYRQTLGQGPEFLTYFQNEAQLEKSRLLSDRFSAERPKGSFSTLEIQRTEQGDSAMYLCASSAPGTSSSYEQYFGPGTRLTVT.